This T cell receptor (beta chain) was recorded in a study of T-cell reconstitution after alpha-beta-depleted transplantation in children (dated by TCRdb to the mid-2010s). Turning to the overall study: Using TCR repertoire profiling, the study followed T-cell immune reconstitution in a quantitative way in children after TCRalphabeta/CD19-depleted allogeneic hematopoietic cell transplantation.

The study at large found these results: Over subsequent months, a decline in hyperexpanded clone frequencies was noted, and after one year, T-cell counts and TCRbeta diversity were mostly ascribed to newly produced T cells. In some patients, high TCRbeta diversity at day 60 was attributed to recipient T cells and intrathymic progenitors that had survived conditioning. The apparently early recovery of alphabetaT-cell counts about two months after transplant reportedly depended on only several hundred rapidly expanded clones that came from non-depleted graft cells.

To note about this clonotype: Which antigen it targets is not known. Per-base qualities were not stored, and no clone one base away is much larger.

The label giving this sample's treatment or condition can be read as: allogeneic hematopoietic cell transplantation with graft depleted of TCRalphabeta T cells and CD19 B cells. The children who served as transplant recipients had been given grafts of TCRalphabeta/CD19-depleted allogeneic hematopoietic cells. Measured from the cysteine to the phenylalanine, the CDR3 is 14 residues long. The entry retains the CDR3 DNA only, 42 bases that are in frame from base 1. V loses 2 bases at its end and J loses 5 bases; junction bases beyond the gene matches: 6. According to the germline V gene (reference sequence), CDR1 reads DFQATT and CDR2 reads SNEGSKA. Receptor libraries were prepared by PCR. The reads were generated on an Illumina HiSeq 2500. Molecular barcoding was employed in the preparation of TCR libraries, with unique molecular identifiers being used to normalize TCRbeta repertoire quantification. TCRdb reprocessed the public reads (quality trimming at Q25 with fastp, clone calling with MiXCR) and kept in-frame beta chains. Rows are unified per CDR3 protein, each entry keeping the most common DNA and genes. The sample table records around 450,000 distinct CDR3 sequences; around 15% of these occur just once. Just under 30% of the sample lies in the top ten.

The clonotype originates from a boy less than two years old who had a stem cell transplant for Wiskott-Aldrich syndrome, so the T cells may come from the graft donor. This sequence uses TRBV20-1 and TRBJ1-3; the central 7 bases match TRBD1. The sequenced sample was PBMCs, mostly from graft donor cells, obtained 360 days after TCRalphabeta/CD19-depleted stem cell transplant. Here is the DNA: TGCAGTGCTAGACGACAGGGTTATAGAAACACCATATATTTT. Its amino acids are CSARRQGYRNTIYF.